Shown below are 21 T cell receptor beta chains from a single sample sequenced in a study of blood T cells in healthy people across ages. The use of a sample-barcoded 5' primer and a J-beta primer mix characterized a second PCR of about 6 to 12 cycles. MiXCR was run by TCRdb on the 5' RACE reads, yielding one entry per CDR3 protein. This table holds about 810,000 distinct CDR3 sequences, 35% to 40% found once. Material for sequencing was blood. These receptors were taken from a man between 18 and 35 years old in good health.

The J gene is TRBJ2-2, the V gene TRBV12-3 or TRBV12-4; perhaps TRBD1 as D (5 bases). The CDR3 extends over 11 amino acids. V shed 7 bases and J shed 6 bases, with 6 bases lying between them. The CDR3 reads CASKGSGELFF. The CDR3 coding sequence is TGTGCCAGCAAGGGGTCCGGGGAGCTGTTTTTT.

V is TRBV7-3 and J is TRBJ2-1; 9 bases match TRBD2. Germline CDR1 and CDR2: SGHTA and FQGTGA. The V and J ends lost 3 bases and 3 bases, in that order; junction bases with no gene match: 3. The CDR3 contains 15 residues. CDR3 sequence: CASSFSGGYYNEQFF. In DNA, the CDR3 is TGTGCCAGCAGCTTTAGCGGGGGTTACTACAATGAGCAGTTCTTC.

This clonotype appeared many times. V is TRBV5-5 and J is TRBJ2-7; possibly TRBD1 for D (6 bases). The CDR3 totals 14 residues. V was trimmed by 2 bases and J by 0 bases, leaving 9 bases between them. Germline-derived CDR1 and CDR2 are SGHKS and YYEKEE (reference sequence). CDR3 loop: CASSFSTGSYEQYF. The CDR3 coding sequence is TGTGCCAGCAGCTTTTCGACAGGCTCCTACGAGCAGTACTTC.

To note about this clonotype: At one end, the junction sequence differs from germline, possibly due to a read error. The rearrangement joins TRBV4-1 to TRBJ2-1; maybe TRBD1 (5 bases). CDR3 length: 15 amino acids. Germline values: CDR1 MGHRA, CDR2 YSYEKL. The DNA of the CDR3 is TGCGCCAGCAACCAACTTGTACAGGACTACAATGAGCAGTTCTTC. It translates to CASNQLVQDYNEQFF.

The chain links TRBV21-1 to TRBJ1-5. TRBV21-1 is listed as a pseudogene. The CDR3 has 14 amino acids. CDR3 protein: CASSIGPSNQPQHF. The CDR3 coding sequence is TGTGCCAGCAGCATTGGGCCGAGCAATCAGCCCCAGCATTTT.

This clonotype showed up many times. This chain connects TRBV4-1 to TRBJ1-4; D perhaps matches TRBD1 (5 bases). CDR1 and CDR2 from the germline V gene are MGHRA and YSYEKL. The CDR3 has 15 residues. V shed 0 bases and J shed 4 bases, with 9 bases lying between them. The CDR3 sequence is CASSQEPQVNEKLFF. For the CDR3, the DNA is TGCGCCAGCAGCCAAGAGCCACAGGTTAATGAAAAACTGTTTTTT.

This clonotype is a singleton in its sample. The J gene is TRBJ2-3, the V gene TRBV7-9; tentative D call: TRBD1 (5 bases). Trimming stripped 5 bases from V and 1 base from J, with 13 bases between. Per the germline V gene, CDR1 is SEHNR and CDR2 is FQNEAQ (reference sequence). CDR3 size: 15 residues. The CDR3 DNA reads TGTGCCAGCAGCGTAAATCAAGGGGGCACAGATACGCAGTATTTT. This encodes CASSVNQGGTDTQYF.

This chain links TRBV4-3 with TRBJ2-2, with a weak D call TRBD1 (5 bases). The CDR3 totals 15 residues. Germline V gene lookup returns CDR1 LGHNA and CDR2 YSLEER. Trimming cost V 5 bases and J 0 bases, with 10 bases left between them. Written as DNA, the CDR3 is TGCGCCAGCAGCTCAGGGTGGTCGAACACCGGGGAGCTGTTTTTT. The encoded protein is CASSSGWSNTGELFF.

The chain is built from TRBV2 and TRBJ2-5; D may be TRBD2 (6 bases). This CDR3 has 14 residues. Germline CDR1 reads SNHLY; CDR2 reads FYNNEI. V lost 7 bases and J lost 5, with 17 bases in between. CDR3 amino acids: CASKRGGIEETQYF. CDR3 in DNA: TGTGCCAGCAAGAGGGGAGGAATTGAGGAGACCCAGTACTTC.

The chain has TRBV11-2 and TRBJ2-1, with a weak D call TRBD2 (7 bases). V lost 4 bases and J lost 6, with 19 bases in between. The CDR3 covers 16 residues. Germline V gene lookup returns CDR1 SGHAT and CDR2 FQNNGV. The CDR3 sequence: CASSYDGWGGRNEQFF. The CDR3 DNA reads as TGTGCCAGCAGCTACGACGGGTGGGGGGGGCGCAATGAGCAGTTCTTC.

This chain joins TRBV5-1 and TRBJ2-5; 14 bases map to TRBD2. The V gene end was trimmed by 8 bases and the J gene end by 5 bases; junction bases not matched to a gene: 8. Germline V gene data show CDR1 as SGHRS and CDR2 as YFSETQ. The length of the CDR3 is 15 residues. This CDR3 is CASRTSGGTRETQYF. The CDR3 bases are TGCGCCAGTCGGACTAGCGGGGGGACTCGGGAGACCCAGTACTTC.

The CDR3 protein is CASSQGFAGGGPKNIQYF. The CDR3 coding sequence is TGCGCCAGCAGCCAAGGCTTCGCGGGGGGGGGGCCTAAAAACATTCAGTACTTC. The chain joins TRBV4-3 to TRBJ2-4, with TRBD2 matching over 9 bases. With V trimmed by 1 base and J by 4 bases, 11 bases remained unmatched. The CDR3 runs to 18 residues. CDR1 is LGHNA and CDR2 is YSLEER in the germline V gene.

This clonotype has at least ten counts. The chain joins TRBV20-1 to TRBJ1-5; no clear D gene. V lost 4 bases and J lost 4, with 8 bases in between. The length of the CDR3 is 12 residues. Germline CDR1 is DFQATT and CDR2 is SNEGSKA (reference sequence). CDR3 bases: TGCAGTGCTATTAAGGGAAATCAGCCCCAGCATTTT. Translating gives CSAIKGNQPQHF.

This clonotype was counted a few times. The chain uses TRBV5-1 and TRBJ2-3, with D unresolved. The germline gives CDR1 SGHRS, CDR2 YFSETQ. V was shortened by 3 bases and J by 3 bases, with 14 bases between the two germline ends. The CDR3 runs to 15 residues. CDR3 DNA: TGCGCCAGCAGCTCCAGTGATTTGTCAACAGATACGCAGTATTTT. Translation gives CASSSSDLSTDTQYF.

CDR3 in DNA: TGTGCCATCAGTGCGGGGACAGGGGTCGGCGAGCAGTTCTTC. This codes for CAISAGTGVGEQFF. J is TRBJ2-1 and V is TRBV10-3; 10 nucleotides match TRBD1. The CDR3 runs 14 residues. V gave up 4 bases and J gave up 10 bases; unmatched junction bases: 7. Per germline, CDR1 ENHRY and CDR2 SYGVKD.

This clonotype has a count of ten or more. The chain joins TRBV7-9 to TRBJ2-3; D is perhaps TRBD1 or TRBD2 (5 bases each). CDR1 and CDR2 (germline): SEHNR, FQNEAQ (reference sequence). Trimming shortened V by 8 bases and J by 5 bases, and 17 bases separated the two germline ends. This CDR3 is built from 14 residues. The CDR3, as DNA: TGTGCCAGCTTGCTCTCCCTGGGACGAGATACGCAGTATTTT. Its protein product is CASLLSLGRDTQYF.

The rearrangement uses TRBV20-1 and TRBJ2-7; maybe TRBD1 (6 bases). This CDR3 spans 15 amino acids. Germline CDR1 is DFQATT and CDR2 is SNEGSKA (reference sequence). V lost 5 bases to trimming and J lost 2 bases, with 19 bases between them. CDR3 bases: TGCAGTGCTGGGGACATTCGTAGGAGCCCCTACGAGCAGTACTTC. Its translation: CSAGDIRRSPYEQYF.

The chain combines TRBV9 with TRBJ2-7; 8 nucleotides agree with TRBD2. The CDR3 has 14 residues. The trim removed 2 bases at V and 3 bases at J, leaving 4 bases unmatched. Germline V lookup: CDR1 SGDLS, CDR2 YYNGEE. The CDR3 DNA is TGTGCCAGCAGCGTGGGGACTAGGAGCTACGAGCAGTACTTC. Protein: CASSVGTRSYEQYF.

This clonotype was seen at least ten times. The V and J genes are TRBV29-1 and TRBJ2-5; 14 bases match TRBD2. Germline values: CDR1 SQVTM, CDR2 ANQGSEA. The CDR3 is 17 amino acids. V shed 3 bases, J shed 1 base, and the junction held 7 bases outside the gene matches. CDR3 in DNA: TGCAGCGTTGATGGGACTAGCGGGGGTTCGGGCCAAGAGACCCAGTACTTC. It encodes CSVDGTSGGSGQETQYF.

The sample holds many counts of this clonotype. The chain has TRBV9 and TRBJ2-7; TRBD1 aligns across 9 bases. V gave up 4 bases and J gave up 4 bases; unmatched junction bases: 9. This CDR3 contains 15 residues. CDR1 and CDR2 from the germline V gene are SGDLS and YYNGEE. CDR3 nucleotides: TGTGCCAGCAGCCCGCCCGGGACAGGGACGTACGAGCAGTACTTC. It yields the protein CASSPPGTGTYEQYF.

This clonotype was detected a few times. This chain joins TRBV4-2 and TRBJ2-5; D gene unclear. This CDR3 comprises 14 residues. V lost 3 bases and J lost 5, with 13 bases in between. Germline V gene sequence: CDR1 LGHNA, CDR2 YNFKEQ. The CDR3 nucleotides are TGTGCCAGCAGCCAGGCCGGCGTCGAGGAGACCCAGTACTTC. Encoded protein: CASSQAGVEETQYF.